This TCR beta chain appears in the sequencing data of a study of blood T cell repertoires in COVID-19 (dated by TCRdb to about 2020). In the study overall: Collaborator samples came from the United States, Italy and Spain and covered acute and convalescent phases of COVID-19. The material from the prospective study consisted of cDNA or gDNA derived from T cells, B-cell-depleted T cells, or PBMCs. The dataset comprised deeply sampled blood TCRbeta repertoires from subjects exposed to, actively infected with, or recovered from COVID-19. The repertoires were released in a freely available public database intended as a resource for research on the immune response to SARS-CoV-2. The samples were drawn from the first 160 participants of the ongoing ImmuneRACE study and from roughly 1,300 subjects provided by 6 global collaborators. A de-identified subject ID, COVID-19 status, age in years and sex were almost always included in the sample metadata. Where HLA class I and class II types were available, the types were taken from metadata supplied by the sample provider, not from assay-based typing.

Ends trimmed: V by 1 base, J by 0 bases; bases unmatched to a gene: 9. The CDR3 covers 18 residues, taking in both the cysteine and the phenylalanine. Solely the CDR3 DNA is kept, with 54 bases framed from the first base. Sequences MNHNS (CDR1) and SASEGT (CDR2) are obtained from the germline V gene. TCRbeta CDR3 regions were amplified from genomic DNA by means of the immunoSEQ Assay, a bias-controlled multiplex PCR. On the study's bioinformatics: The number of nucleated cells in each sample was estimated from the amplification of reference gene primers within the assay. To quantify the absolute abundance of each unique TCRbeta CDR3 rearrangement, sequence reads were collapsed and filtered. For each sample, productive Simpson clonality was calculated as the square root of Simpson's diversity index over productive rearrangements. Drawn from immuneACCESS, this table holds only the in-frame rearrangements with V and J called that TCRdb kept. Clones are partly lost; checked studies trace under half to an unresolved V gene and leave the rest unexplained. V, J and clone size derive from that table, while D and trimming were established from the DNA sequence. The sample includes approximately 150,000 clones, with 80% to 90% observed a single time. Together, the top ten hold roughly 13% of the sample.

At one collaborating source in Seattle, patients were enrolled during active infection and were followed longitudinally through the course of disease. Each collaborating institution followed its own protocols to collect whole blood in K2EDTA tubes. For TCRbeta analysis, collaborators shipped samples in one of three forms: frozen whole blood, isolated PBMCs, or DNA extracted from either of those sample types. Findings and caveats that apply to the study as a whole: The quantity of clinical and demographic metadata differed by source and by participant and was supplied without curation.

As for this clone: Which antigen it targets is not known. Within one base of it there is no much larger clone, and no base qualities were kept.

Rearrangement joined TRBV6-1 to TRBJ1-5; a stretch of 7 junction bases matches TRBD1. The sequenced sample was peripheral blood. This receptor was obtained from a young man with COVID-19, enrolled during active disease. The DNA sequence is TGTGCCAGCAGTGAAGTCAGGGGGTACTCATATAGCAATCAGCCCCAGCATTTT. Its protein is CASSEVRGYSYSNQPQHF.